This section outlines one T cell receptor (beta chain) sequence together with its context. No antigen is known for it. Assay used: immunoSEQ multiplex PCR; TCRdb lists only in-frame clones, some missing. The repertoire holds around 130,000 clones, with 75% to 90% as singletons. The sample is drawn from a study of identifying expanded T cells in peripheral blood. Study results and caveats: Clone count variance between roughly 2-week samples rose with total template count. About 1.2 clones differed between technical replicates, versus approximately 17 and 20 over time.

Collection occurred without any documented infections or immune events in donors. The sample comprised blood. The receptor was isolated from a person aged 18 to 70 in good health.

CDR3 loop: CASSLPGGYGALNTEAFF. CDR3 coding DNA: TGTGCCAGCAGCCTCCCGGGAGGCTATGGGGCCCTGAACACTGAAGCTTTCTTT. The V and J genes are TRBV7-9 and TRBJ1-1; a possible D gene is TRBD1 (5 bases). The CDR3 extends over 18 amino acids. The V and J ends lost 5 bases and 0 bases respectively, with 22 bases between them. Germline CDR1 and CDR2: SEHNR and FQNEAQ (reference sequence). Looking up the rest from reference TRBV7-9 and TRBJ1-1 gives the full variable domain: DTGVSQNPRHKITKRGQNVTFRCDPISEHNRLYWYRQTLGQGPEFLTYFQNEAQLEKSRLLSDRFSAERPKGSFSTLEIQRTEQGDSAMYLCASSLPGGYGALNTEAFFGQGTRLTVV.